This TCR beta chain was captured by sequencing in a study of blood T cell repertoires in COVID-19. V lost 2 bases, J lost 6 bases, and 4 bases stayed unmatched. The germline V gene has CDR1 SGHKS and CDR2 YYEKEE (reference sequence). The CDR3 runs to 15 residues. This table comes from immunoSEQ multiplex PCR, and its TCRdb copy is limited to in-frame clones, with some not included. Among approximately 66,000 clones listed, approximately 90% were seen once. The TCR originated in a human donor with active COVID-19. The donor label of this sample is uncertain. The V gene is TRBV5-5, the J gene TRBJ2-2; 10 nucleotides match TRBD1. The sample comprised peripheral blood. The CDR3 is CASSFDRGLAGELFF. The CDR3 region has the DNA TGTGCCAGCAGCTTTGACAGGGGGCTGGCCGGGGAGCTGTTTTTT.